This T cell receptor beta chain is from a study of cytomegalovirus exposure and HLA in healthy donors. Study-level findings and limits: The study recorded 150 to 200 TCR beta chains that were cytomegalovirus-associated.

Details on this clone: Its antigen remains unknown.

The PCR had 60 Vbeta and 13 Jbeta primers. The data were produced by immunoSEQ multiplex PCR, yet TCRdb's version contains in-frame clones alone and is incomplete. This table has 100,000 to 120,000 clones, around 68% appearing once. The CDR3 length is 16 residues. Trimming took off 0 bases at V and 1 base at J, with 12 bases between the two ends. In germline, CDR1 is SGHTA, CDR2 FQGTGA. The V and J genes are TRBV7-3 and TRBJ1-1, with D possibly TRBD1 on 5 matching bases. This clonotype was obtained from a woman in her 40s in good health and CMV-seropositive. Sequenced sample: PBMCs. CDR3 in DNA: TGTGCCAGCAGCTTAACGGCCGGTCAGGGGAACACTGAAGCTTTCTTT. Protein: CASSLTAGQGNTEAFF.